This T cell receptor (beta chain) was recorded in a study of identical twins. Study findings and constraints: A lower insertion count was a feature of abundant cord blood beta clonotypes, with no such feature in memory repertoires. Out-of-frame alpha sequences common to twins were enriched for low generation probability.

As regards this clonotype: What it binds is not known.

With V trimmed by 2 bases and J by 1 base, 6 bases remained unmatched. CDR1 and CDR2 from the germline V gene are MDHEN and SYDVKM. The CDR3 extends over 16 amino acids. A universal primer binding site was introduced by template switching. The final cDNA contained unique molecular identifiers. TCRdb analysed the 5' RACE reads with MiXCR anew, one entry per CDR3 protein. The sample contains 1.5 million to 2 million distinct CDR3 sequences, less than 40% of which appear only once. All donors were healthy, and all were Caucasian. The sample comprised cord blood. The chain links TRBV28 to TRBJ2-7; the match to TRBD2 covers 9 bases. The clonotype originates from a newborn girl in good health. CDR3 region: CASSLSSSGRSYEQYF. CDR3 nucleotide sequence: TGTGCCAGCAGTTTAAGTTCCAGCGGGAGGTCCTACGAGCAGTACTTC.